This T cell receptor (beta chain) was identified in a study of blood T cell repertoires in COVID-19. This clone was seen only once. Only in-frame clones appear in the TCRdb table, and some are missing; sequencing was by immunoSEQ multiplex PCR. Of about 59,000 clones in the sample, around 85% were seen once. Sample: peripheral blood. The receptor comes from a woman between 65 and 79 years old with acute or convalescent COVID-19.

CDR3 amino acids: CASSLFGQGAFRYEQYF. Here the CDR3 DNA reads TGTGCCAGCAGCTTGTTTGGACAGGGAGCTTTTCGCTACGAGCAGTACTTC. V gene TRBV5-4 combines with J gene TRBJ2-7, with 8 positions matching TRBD1. The ends lost 1 base at V and 3 bases at J; junction bases unmatched: 12. Germline assignment: CDR1 SGHNT and CDR2 YYREEE (reference sequence). The CDR3 totals 17 residues.